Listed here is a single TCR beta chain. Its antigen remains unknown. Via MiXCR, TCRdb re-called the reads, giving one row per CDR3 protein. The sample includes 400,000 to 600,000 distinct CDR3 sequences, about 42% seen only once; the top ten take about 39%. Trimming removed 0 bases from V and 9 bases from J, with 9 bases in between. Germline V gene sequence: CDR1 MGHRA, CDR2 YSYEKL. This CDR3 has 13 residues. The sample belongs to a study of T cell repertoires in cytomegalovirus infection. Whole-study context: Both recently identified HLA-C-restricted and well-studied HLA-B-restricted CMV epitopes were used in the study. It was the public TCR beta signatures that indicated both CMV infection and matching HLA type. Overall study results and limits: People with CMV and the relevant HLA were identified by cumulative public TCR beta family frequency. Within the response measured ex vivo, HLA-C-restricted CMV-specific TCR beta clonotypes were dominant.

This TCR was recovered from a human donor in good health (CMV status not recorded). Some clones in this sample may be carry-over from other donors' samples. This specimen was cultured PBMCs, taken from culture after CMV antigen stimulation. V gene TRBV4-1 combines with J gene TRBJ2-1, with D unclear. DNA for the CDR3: TGCGCCAGCAGCCAAGATCGGAGCCTTGAGCAGTTCTTC. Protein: CASSQDRSLEQFF.